The source of this TCR beta chain is a study of shared T cell receptors in the human thymus. Sequenced by immunoSEQ multiplex PCR; TCRdb stores in-frame clones only, minus some. Here the sample spans 55,000 to 80,000 clones, roughly 95% being singletons. Germline lookup yields CDR1 MGHDK and CDR2 SYGVNS. V was shortened by 3 bases and J by 1 base, with 18 bases between the two germline ends. The CDR3 extends over 18 amino acids. The V gene is TRBV25-1, the J gene TRBJ1-4, with no clear D. The specimen sequenced was thymocytes. This TCR came from a human donor. The CDR3 DNA sequence: TGTGCCAGCAGTGAGGGGTTAGGCTACTTGGGAACTAATGAAAAACTGTTTTTT. Translating gives CASSEGLGYLGTNEKLFF.